This T cell receptor (beta chain) was sequenced during a study of blood T cell repertoires in COVID-19. The overall study: Whether acute or convalescent, the COVID-19 samples came from the United States, Italy and Spain. The analysed material was cDNA or gDNA that came from T cells, B-cell-depleted T cells, or PBMCs.

As originally analysed: Reference gene primer amplification in the assay estimated nucleated cell counts. Only in-frame clones appear in the TCRdb table, and some are missing; sequencing was by immunoSEQ multiplex PCR. For V, J and clone size, that table is used; D and trimming come from the DNA. The sample holds some 190,000 clones, around four fifths seen once. Per the germline V gene, CDR1 is MNHEY and CDR2 is SVGEGT. V lost 7 bases and J 6 bases, leaving 14 bases between the germline ends. This CDR3 has 13 amino acids. Material for sequencing was peripheral blood. The rearrangement joins TRBV6-2 or TRBV6-3 to TRBJ2-3; maybe TRBD2 (6 bases). This sequence originates from a woman in her 70s with active or convalescent COVID-19. The CDR3 region has the DNA TGTGCCAGCACCCCGGGCGGGGTCGATACGCAGTATTTT. It translates to CASTPGGVDTQYF.